The sequence of this TCR beta chain was determined in a study of blood T cell repertoires in COVID-19. At the level of the study: There were acute and convalescent COVID-19 samples, and they came from the United States, Italy and Spain.

Germline lookup yields CDR1 MNHEY and CDR2 SVGEGT. V lost 2 bases and J 5 bases, leaving 6 bases between the germline ends. The CDR3 runs to 12 residues. Authors' data handling: Estimated nucleated cell counts came from reference gene primer amplification. The assay was immunoSEQ multiplex PCR, and TCRdb's table has in-frame clones only and misses some. D and trimming come from the DNA, and the V and J calls and clone size come from that table. The table has 120,000 to 150,000 clones, approximately 84% seen once. Sequenced input: peripheral blood. The rearrangement joins TRBV6-2 or TRBV6-3 to TRBJ1-2; D is ambiguous. The sequence derives from a human donor with acute or convalescent COVID-19. The donor label of this sample is uncertain. The CDR3 sequence: CASSYTLYGYTF. The CDR3, as DNA: TGTGCCAGCAGTTACACTCTATATGGCTACACCTTC.